These T cell receptor beta chains were read from a single sample in a study of T cells in localized non-small cell lung cancer. Some clones are missing from TCRdb's copy, which holds only in-frame ones; the method was immunoSEQ multiplex PCR. The table records over a thousand clones, 31% of them present only once. The input for sequencing was normal lung tissue next to the tumor, taken before any cancer treatment. The source of these receptors is a male donor older than 55 with stage II squamous cell lung carcinoma. CDR3s include the opening cysteine and the closing phenylalanine or tryptophan. Fields, in order: V gene, clone size, J gene, CDR3 length, D gene, CDR3 DNA, CDR3 protein. The D gene is left open where the match is weak. The size of a clone is reported for some rows only, either as once, few or many, or as a class for expanded clones.

TRBV11-3,large,TRBJ2-1,15,TRBD2,TGTGCCAGCAGCCCCCTGGCGGGAGGCCAGGGGGAGCAGTTCTTC,CASSPLAGGQGEQFF
TRBV27,-,TRBJ2-2,14,-,TGTGCCAGCAGTTCGGCATTTGCCACCGGGGAGCTGTTTTTT,CASSSAFATGELFF
TRBV11-3,few,TRBJ2-2,18,-,TGTGCCAGCAGCCCCCCCAGGGGAGGTTCCTCGGGCACCGGGGAGCTGTTTTTT,CASSPPRGGSSGTGELFF
TRBV11-3,few,TRBJ2-6,16,-,TGTGCCAGCAGCGCCGAGGTGGTGAGGGGGGCCAACGTCCTGACTTTC,CASSAEVVRGANVLTF
TRBV19,-,TRBJ2-5,14,TRBD2,TGTGCCAGTAGGGGACTAGCGGGAGGGGAGACCCAGTACTTC,CASRGLAGGETQYF
TRBV11-3,-,TRBJ1-2,15,-,TGTGCCAGCAGCTTGTCCTTGCGGCAGGACTATGGCTACACCTTC,CASSLSLRQDYGYTF
TRBV6-8,few,TRBJ2-5,17,TRBD2,TGTGCCATCAGTTCCGGACGGGGAAGCGGGAGAGAAGAGACCCAGTACTTC,CAISSGRGSGREETQYF
TRBV6-8,medium-sized,TRBJ1-1,13,TRBD1,TGTGCCAGCAATAAACAGGGGGCCACTGAAGCTTTCTTT,CASNKQGATEAFF
TRBV11-3,medium-sized,TRBJ2-1,14,-,TGTGCCAGCAGCTTTCTCGCCAGCAGCAGTGAGCAGTTCTTC,CASSFLASSSEQFF
TRBV6-7,few,TRBJ1-5,15,-,TGTGCCAGCAGTGAAGCCGGAGCCGACAGTCAGCCCCAGCATTTT,CASSEAGADSQPQHF
TRBV28,-,TRBJ2-7,16,TRBD2,TGTGCCAGCAGTTTATGGACTAGCGGGATGTTTTACGAGCAGTACTTC,CASSLWTSGMFYEQYF
TRBV18,-,TRBJ1-4,12,-,TGTGCCAGCTCACTGGACCTTGAAAAACTGTTTTTT,CASSLDLEKLFF
TRBV7-5,-,TRBJ1-4,16,-,TGTGCCAGCAGCTTATCGCAGGGTAGGGCTAATGAAAAACTGTTTTTT,CASSLSQGRANEKLFF
TRBV9,-,TRBJ2-1,17,TRBD2,TGTGCCAGCACTGGTGGGGGAGCGGGGCAGTACTACAATGAGCAGTTCTTC,CASTGGGAGQYYNEQFF
TRBV19,-,TRBJ1-5,15,-,TGTGCCAGCTCCCGGAACCCTTATAGCAATCAGCCCCAGCATTTT,CASSRNPYSNQPQHF
TRBV11-3,-,TRBJ2-3,18,TRBD2,TGTGCCAGCAGCTCTCCCGGGACTAGCGGGAGAGGGATAGATACGCAGTATTTT,CASSSPGTSGRGIDTQYF
TRBV7-1,medium-sized,TRBJ2-7,13,-,TGTGCCAGCAGCAGAGGTGGGGACTACGAGCAGTACTTC,CASSRGGDYEQYF
TRBV11-3,medium-sized,TRBJ2-7,16,-,TGTGCCAGCAGCTTATTTGAGGCGGGGTCCGCGGCCGAGCAGTACTTC,CASSLFEAGSAAEQYF
TRBV11-3,-,TRBJ2-1,17,TRBD2,TGTGCCAGCAGCTCTGGGACTAGCGGGAGGGCATACAATGAGCAGTTCTTC,CASSSGTSGRAYNEQFF
TRBV6-8,few,TRBJ2-7,15,TRBD2,TGTGCCAGCAGTGCCCCGACTAGCGGGAGTAACGAGCAGTACTTC,CASSAPTSGSNEQYF
TRBV6-8,-,TRBJ2-7,12,TRBD2,TGTGCCAGCGGGGGACTATTTTACGAGCAGTACTTC,CASGGLFYEQYF
TRBV4-1,few,TRBJ1-4,14,TRBD1,TGCGCCAGCAGTTACGACAGGGCCGTAGATCGCCTGTTTTTT,CASSYDRAVDRLFF
TRBV19,-,TRBJ2-5,16,-,TGTGCCAGTAGCGGGTCGGCGACCCTCATGACCGGGACCCAGTACTTC,CASSGSATLMTGTQYF
TRBV11-3,-,TRBJ2-1,14,TRBD1,TGTGCTAGCAGCCCGCGGACAGGGCAGGGTGAGCAGTTCTTC,CASSPRTGQGEQFF
TRBV9,-,TRBJ2-7,15,TRBD2,TGTGCCAGCAGCGCCAGCGGGAGGTTCGGAAACGAGCAGTACTTC,CASSASGRFGNEQYF
TRBV14,few,TRBJ2-1,18,-,TGTGCCAGCAGCCAATTCGTCCGGCGGGCCCCCTCCTACAATGAGCAGTTCTTC,CASSQFVRRAPSYNEQFF
TRBV11-3,medium-sized,TRBJ2-5,15,TRBD2,TGTGCCAGCAGCTTGGGCGGGAGTAGTGTTGAGACCCAGTACTTC,CASSLGGSSVETQYF
TRBV6-8,-,TRBJ2-3,15,TRBD1,TGTGCCAGCAGGGGACAGGAGCTTAGCACAGATACGCAGTATTTT,CASRGQELSTDTQYF